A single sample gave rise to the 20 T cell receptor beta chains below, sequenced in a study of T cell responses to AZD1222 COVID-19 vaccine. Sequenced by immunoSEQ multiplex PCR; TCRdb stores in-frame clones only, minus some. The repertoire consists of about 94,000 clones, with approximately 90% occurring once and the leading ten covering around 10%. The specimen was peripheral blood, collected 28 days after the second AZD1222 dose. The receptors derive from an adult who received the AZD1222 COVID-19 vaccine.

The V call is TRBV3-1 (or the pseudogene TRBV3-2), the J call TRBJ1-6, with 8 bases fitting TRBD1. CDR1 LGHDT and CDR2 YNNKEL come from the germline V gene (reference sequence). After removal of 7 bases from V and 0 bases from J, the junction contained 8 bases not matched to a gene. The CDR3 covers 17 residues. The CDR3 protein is CASTQGALSSYNSPLHF. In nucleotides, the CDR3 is TGTGCCAGCACCCAGGGGGCTCTGAGCTCCTATAATTCACCCCTCCACTTT.

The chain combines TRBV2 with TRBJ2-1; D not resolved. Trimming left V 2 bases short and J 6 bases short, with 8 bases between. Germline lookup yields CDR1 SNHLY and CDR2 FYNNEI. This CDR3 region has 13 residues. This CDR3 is CASSESRSNEQFF. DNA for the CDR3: TGTGCCAGCAGTGAATCTAGAAGCAATGAGCAGTTCTTC. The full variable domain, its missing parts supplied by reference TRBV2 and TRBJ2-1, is EPEVTQTPSHQVTQMGQEVILRCVPISNHLYFYWYRQILGQKVEFLVSFYNNEISEKSEIFDDQFSVERPDGSNFTLKIRSTKLEDSAMYFCASSESRSNEQFFGPGTRLTVL.

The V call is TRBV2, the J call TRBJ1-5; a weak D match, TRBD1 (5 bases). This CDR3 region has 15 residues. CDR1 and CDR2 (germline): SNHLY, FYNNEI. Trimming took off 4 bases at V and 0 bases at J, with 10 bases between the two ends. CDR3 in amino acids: CASSVDGGSNQPQHF. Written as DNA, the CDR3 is TGTGCCAGCAGTGTGGACGGGGGTAGCAATCAGCCCCAGCATTTT.

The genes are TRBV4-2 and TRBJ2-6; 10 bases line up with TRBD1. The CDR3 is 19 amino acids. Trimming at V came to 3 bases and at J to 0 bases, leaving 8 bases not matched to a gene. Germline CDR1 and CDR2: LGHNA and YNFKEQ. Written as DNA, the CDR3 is TGTGCCAGCAGCCACCTCACCGGGACAGGGGTCTCTGGGGCCAACGTCCTGACTTTC. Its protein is CASSHLTGTGVSGANVLTF.

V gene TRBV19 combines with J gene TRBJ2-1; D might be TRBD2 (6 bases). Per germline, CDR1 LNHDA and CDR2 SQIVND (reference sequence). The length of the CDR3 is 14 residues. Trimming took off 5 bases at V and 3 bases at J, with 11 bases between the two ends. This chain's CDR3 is CASSPTSSYNEQFF. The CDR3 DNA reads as TGTGCCAGTAGTCCGACTAGTAGCTACAATGAGCAGTTCTTC.

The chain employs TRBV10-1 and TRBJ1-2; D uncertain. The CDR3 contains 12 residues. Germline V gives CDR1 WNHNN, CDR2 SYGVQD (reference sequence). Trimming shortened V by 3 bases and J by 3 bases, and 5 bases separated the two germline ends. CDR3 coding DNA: TGCGCCAGCAGTGATCGGGACTATGGCTACACCTTC. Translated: CASSDRDYGYTF.

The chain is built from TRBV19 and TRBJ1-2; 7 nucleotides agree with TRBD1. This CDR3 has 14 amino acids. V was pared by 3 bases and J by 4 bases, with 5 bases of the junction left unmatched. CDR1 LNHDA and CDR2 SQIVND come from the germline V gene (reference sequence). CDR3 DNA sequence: TGTGCCAGTAGTATCCCGAGGGACAGCTATGGCTACACCTTC. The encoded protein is CASSIPRDSYGYTF.

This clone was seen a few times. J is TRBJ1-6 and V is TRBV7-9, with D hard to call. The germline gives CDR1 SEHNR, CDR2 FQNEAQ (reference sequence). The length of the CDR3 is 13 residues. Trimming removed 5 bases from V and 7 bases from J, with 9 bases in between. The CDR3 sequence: CASSPRTNSPLHF. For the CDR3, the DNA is TGTGCCAGCAGCCCGCGGACGAATTCACCCCTCCACTTT.

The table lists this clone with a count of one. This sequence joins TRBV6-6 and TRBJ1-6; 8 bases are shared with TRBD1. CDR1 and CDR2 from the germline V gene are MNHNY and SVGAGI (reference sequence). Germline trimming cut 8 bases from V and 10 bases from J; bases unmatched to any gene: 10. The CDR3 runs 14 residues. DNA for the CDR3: TGTGCCAGCGACAGGGGTCGCGCCGAGTCACCCCTCCACTTT. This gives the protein CASDRGRAESPLHF.

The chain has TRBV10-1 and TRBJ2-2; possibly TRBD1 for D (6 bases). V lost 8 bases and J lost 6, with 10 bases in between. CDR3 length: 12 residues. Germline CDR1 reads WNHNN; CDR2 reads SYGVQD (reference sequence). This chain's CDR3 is CASFWGPGELFF. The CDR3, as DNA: TGCGCCAGCTTCTGGGGGCCCGGGGAGCTGTTTTTT.

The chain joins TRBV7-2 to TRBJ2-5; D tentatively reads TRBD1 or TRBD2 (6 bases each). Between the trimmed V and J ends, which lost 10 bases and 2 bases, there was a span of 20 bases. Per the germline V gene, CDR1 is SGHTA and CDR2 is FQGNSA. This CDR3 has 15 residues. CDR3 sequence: CATGRGERLQETQYF. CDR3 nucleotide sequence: TGTGCCACCGGAAGGGGGGAGAGATTACAAGAGACCCAGTACTTC. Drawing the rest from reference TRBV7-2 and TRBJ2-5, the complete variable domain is GAGVSQSPSNKVTEKGKDVELRCDPISGHTALYWYRQSLGQGLEFLIYFQGNSAPDKSGLPSDRFSAERTGGSVSTLTIQRTQQEDSAVYLCATGRGERLQETQYFGPGTRLLVL.

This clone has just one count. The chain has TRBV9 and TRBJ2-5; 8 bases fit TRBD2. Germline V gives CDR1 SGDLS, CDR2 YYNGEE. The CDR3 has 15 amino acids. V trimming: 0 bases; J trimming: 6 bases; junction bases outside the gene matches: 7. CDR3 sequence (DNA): TGTGCCAGCAGCGTAGGGACGGGGGGGCCGAAGACCCAGTACTTC. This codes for CASSVGTGGPKTQYF.

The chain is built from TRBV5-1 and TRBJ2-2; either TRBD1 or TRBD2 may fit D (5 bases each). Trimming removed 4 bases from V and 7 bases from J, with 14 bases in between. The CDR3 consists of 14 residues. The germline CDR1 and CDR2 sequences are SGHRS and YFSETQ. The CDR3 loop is CASSVGQRGGELFF. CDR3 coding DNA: TGCGCCAGCAGCGTCGGCCAGAGGGGCGGGGAGCTGTTTTTT.

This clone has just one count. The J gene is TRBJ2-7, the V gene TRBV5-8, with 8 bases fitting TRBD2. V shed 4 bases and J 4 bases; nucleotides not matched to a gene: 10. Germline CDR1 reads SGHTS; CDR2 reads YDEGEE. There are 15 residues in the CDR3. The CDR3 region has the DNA TGTGCCAGCAGCCCGCCGGGGGGGCTGAGGTACGAGCAGTACTTC. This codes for CASSPPGGLRYEQYF.

The CDR3 DNA is TGTGCCAGCAGCTTACACGGTGCTAGCACAGATACGCAGTATTTT. This encodes CASSLHGASTDTQYF. V usage is TRBV7-3 and J usage is TRBJ2-3; D remains ambiguous. This CDR3 has 15 residues. Trimming shortened V by 2 bases and J by 0 bases, and 9 bases separated the two germline ends. CDR1 is SGHTA, CDR2 FQGTGA, per germline.

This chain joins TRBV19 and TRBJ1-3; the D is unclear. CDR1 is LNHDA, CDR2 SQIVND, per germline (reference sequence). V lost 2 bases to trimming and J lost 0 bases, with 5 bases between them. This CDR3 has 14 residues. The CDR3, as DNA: TGTGCCAGTAGTATAATGAGCTCTGGAAACACCATATATTTT. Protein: CASSIMSSGNTIYF.

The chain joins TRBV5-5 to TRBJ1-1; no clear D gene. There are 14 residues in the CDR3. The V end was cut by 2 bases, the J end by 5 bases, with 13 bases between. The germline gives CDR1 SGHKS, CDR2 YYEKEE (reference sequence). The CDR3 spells CASSFGPEVTEAFF. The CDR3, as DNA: TGTGCCAGCAGCTTCGGTCCCGAGGTAACTGAAGCTTTCTTT.

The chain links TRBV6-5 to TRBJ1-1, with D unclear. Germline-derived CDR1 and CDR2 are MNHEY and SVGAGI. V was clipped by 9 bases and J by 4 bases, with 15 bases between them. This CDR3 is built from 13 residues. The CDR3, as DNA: TGTGCCAGTCGAGTAGGGCGTCCCACTGAAGCTTTCTTT. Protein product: CASRVGRPTEAFF.

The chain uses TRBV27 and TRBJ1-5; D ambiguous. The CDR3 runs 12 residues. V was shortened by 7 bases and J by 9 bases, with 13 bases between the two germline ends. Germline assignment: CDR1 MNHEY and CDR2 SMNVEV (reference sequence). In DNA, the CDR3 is TGTGCCAGCATACGAGGGTTCGGGCCCCAGCATTTT. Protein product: CASIRGFGPQHF.

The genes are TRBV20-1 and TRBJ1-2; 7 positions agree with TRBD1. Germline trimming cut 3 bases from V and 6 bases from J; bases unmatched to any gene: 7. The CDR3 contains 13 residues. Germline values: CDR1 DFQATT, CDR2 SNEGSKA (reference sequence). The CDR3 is CSASLPQGDGYTF. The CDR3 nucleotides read TGCAGTGCTAGTCTACCTCAGGGGGATGGCTACACCTTC.